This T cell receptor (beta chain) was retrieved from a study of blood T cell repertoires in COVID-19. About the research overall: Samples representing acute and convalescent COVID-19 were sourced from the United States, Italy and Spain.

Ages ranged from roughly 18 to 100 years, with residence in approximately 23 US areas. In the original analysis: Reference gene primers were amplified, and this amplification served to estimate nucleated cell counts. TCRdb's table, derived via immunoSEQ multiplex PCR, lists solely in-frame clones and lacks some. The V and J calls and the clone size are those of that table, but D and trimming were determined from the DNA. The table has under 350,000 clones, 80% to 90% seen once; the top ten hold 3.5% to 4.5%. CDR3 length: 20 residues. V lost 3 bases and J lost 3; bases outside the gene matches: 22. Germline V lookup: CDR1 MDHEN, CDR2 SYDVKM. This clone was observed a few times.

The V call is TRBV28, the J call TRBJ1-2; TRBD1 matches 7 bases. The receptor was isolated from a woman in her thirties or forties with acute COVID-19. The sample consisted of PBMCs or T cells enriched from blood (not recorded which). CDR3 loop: CASSFPQSGRGLFSDYGYTF. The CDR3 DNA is TGTGCCAGCAGTTTCCCCCAGAGCGGGAGGGGGCTATTCTCTGACTATGGCTACACCTTC.